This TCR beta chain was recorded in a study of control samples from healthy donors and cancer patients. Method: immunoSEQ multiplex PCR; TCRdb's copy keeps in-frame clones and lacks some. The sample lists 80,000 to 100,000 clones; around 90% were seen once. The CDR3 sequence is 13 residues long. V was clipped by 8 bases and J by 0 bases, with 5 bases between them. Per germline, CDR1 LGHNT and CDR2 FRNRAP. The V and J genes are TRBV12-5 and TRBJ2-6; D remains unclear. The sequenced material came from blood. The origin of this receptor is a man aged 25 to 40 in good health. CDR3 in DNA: TGTGCTAGTTCTATCTCTGGGGCCAACGTCCTGACTTTC. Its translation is CASSISGANVLTF.